The clone carrying this T cell receptor (beta chain) appeared once. This entry belongs to a study of blood T cell repertoires in COVID-19. Study information: T cells, B-cell-depleted T cells, or PBMCs provided the cDNA or gDNA that served as material.

Sequenced by immunoSEQ multiplex PCR; TCRdb stores in-frame clones only, minus some. The profile covers about 390,000 clones, with around 87% appearing a single time and about 2.3% taken by the ten largest. Germline V lookup: CDR1 MNHNY, CDR2 SVGAGI (reference sequence). The CDR3 runs 16 residues. Trimming cost V 5 bases and J 0 bases, with 14 bases left between them. This TCR came from an older woman with COVID-19, enrolled during active disease. J is TRBJ1-3 and V is TRBV6-6, with D hard to call. The sample comprised peripheral blood. In nucleotides, the CDR3 is TGTGCCAGCAGTCAGGTTGGAGAGAACTCTGGAAACACCATATATTTT. This encodes CASSQVGENSGNTIYF.